The 20 T cell receptor beta chains given below trace back to one sample, sequenced in a study of PD-1 blockade in classical Hodgkin lymphoma. Method: immunoSEQ multiplex PCR; TCRdb's copy keeps in-frame clones and lacks some. The sample holds tens of thousands of clones, roughly 69% seen once. Time point specified: cycle 4 day 1 (C4D1), after more than 5 weeks of nivolumab. All the patients suffered relapse after autologous stem cell transplantation, and brentuximab vedotin exposure differed. Source: peripheral blood mononuclear cells (PBMCs), taken before the fourth cycle of nivolumab. These receptor sequences come from a human donor with classical Hodgkin lymphoma.

The DNA of the CDR3 is TGTGCCAGCAGGCTACGGACAGATTCAAATAGCAATCAGCCCCAGCATTTT. Translated: CASRLRTDSNSNQPQHF. The chain links TRBV2 to TRBJ1-5, with a weak D call TRBD1 (6 bases). Germline CDR1 and CDR2: SNHLY and FYNNEI. The CDR3 consists of 17 residues. Trimming removed 6 bases at V and 0 bases at J, with 18 bases between.

This chain joins TRBV4-1 and TRBJ1-1; D might be TRBD1 (5 bases). In germline, CDR1 is MGHRA, CDR2 YSYEKL. V was cut by 3 bases and J by 8 bases, with 16 bases left in between. The CDR3 runs to 14 residues. The CDR3 DNA follows: TGCGCCAGCAGCCAGGCACAGGACCCGGTCGAAGCTTTCTTT. Its protein product is CASSQAQDPVEAFF.

This chain links TRBV28 with TRBJ1-3; 7 bases match TRBD1. Germline CDR1 reads MDHEN; CDR2 reads SYDVKM. This CDR3 is built from 14 residues. Unmatched junction bases numbered 5, after V lost 6 bases and J lost 3 bases. CDR3 in amino acids: CASSPTGNGNTIYF. CDR3 in DNA: TGTGCCAGCAGCCCGACAGGGAATGGAAACACCATATATTTT.

The chain is built from TRBV14 and TRBJ2-1; 8 nucleotides match TRBD1. Germline V gene sequence: CDR1 SGHDN, CDR2 FVKESK. The CDR3 has 16 amino acids. Trimming took 6 bases from V and 0 from J; bases not matched to a gene: 7. The CDR3 nucleotides read TGTGCCAGCAGAGCGACAGGGGCCTCCTCCTACAATGAGCAGTTCTTC. Amino acid sequence: CASRATGASSYNEQFF.

The chain joins TRBV5-6 to TRBJ2-7; TRBD1 matches at 9 bases. V was clipped by 3 bases and J by 9 bases; unmatched bases: 1. This CDR3 spans 11 amino acids. The germline CDR1 and CDR2 sequences are SGHDT and YYEEEE. CDR3 in DNA: TGTGCCAGCAGCTGGACAGGGGTGCAGTACTTC. Its translation: CASSWTGVQYF.

The chain couples TRBV7-8 to TRBJ2-1; D is tentatively TRBD1 or TRBD2 (5 bases each). The CDR3 contains 15 residues. V was shortened by 4 bases and J by 9 bases, with 19 bases between the two germline ends. Germline CDR1 SGHVS, CDR2 FQNEAQ. The CDR3 sequence: CASSSGTRVGGEQFF. CDR3 nucleotides: TGTGCCAGCAGCTCTGGCACAAGGGTTGGGGGTGAGCAGTTCTTC.

This rearrangement joins TRBV5-4 to TRBJ2-1; D not resolved. Trimming took 4 bases from V and 9 from J, leaving 14 bases between them. This CDR3 is built from 13 residues. Germline CDR1 and CDR2: SGHNT and YYREEE (reference sequence). The CDR3 nucleotides are TGTGCCAGCAGCGTCGAGATTGCTAGTGAGCAGTTCTTC. Protein product: CASSVEIASEQFF.

A single count supports this clone. The CDR3 protein is CASSNGTSGNEQFF. DNA of the CDR3: TGTGCCAGCAGCAACGGGACTAGCGGCAATGAGCAGTTCTTC. This chain connects TRBV7-6 to TRBJ2-1; TRBD2 matches 11 bases. Losses at the gene ends were 5 bases for V and 6 bases for J; bases not matched to a gene: 3. This CDR3 is 14 amino acids long. In germline, CDR1 is SGHVS, CDR2 FNYEAQ.

The chain combines TRBV5-5 with TRBJ1-4, with D unclear. V was cut by 4 bases and J by 0 bases, with 7 bases left in between. The germline gives CDR1 SGHKS, CDR2 YYEKEE (reference sequence). CDR3 length: 14 residues. CDR3 nucleotides: TGTGCCAGCAGCGTAGAAGCAACTAATGAAAAACTGTTTTTT. This sequence encodes CASSVEATNEKLFF.

V usage is TRBV30 and J usage is TRBJ2-3, with D perhaps matching TRBD2 (7 bases). CDR3 length equals 17 residues. Trimming pared 3 bases from V and 0 bases from J, leaving 19 bases between. Germline V lookup: CDR1 GTSNPN, CDR2 SVGIG (reference sequence). In DNA form, the CDR3 reads TGTGCCTGGAGCCCCTGGGGGGGGCGAGGCAGCACAGATACGCAGTATTTT. Translation gives CAWSPWGGRGSTDTQYF.

This clone was detected many times. V gene TRBV28 combines with J gene TRBJ2-7; 10 nucleotides match TRBD2. V shed 4 bases, J shed 1 base, and the junction held 13 bases outside the gene matches. The CDR3 runs to 18 residues. The germline CDR1 and CDR2 sequences are MDHEN and SYDVKM. The CDR3 sequence: CASSSRGLAGALSYEQYF. In DNA, the CDR3 is TGTGCCAGCAGTTCGCGGGGTCTAGCGGGGGCCCTATCCTACGAGCAGTACTTC.

This rearrangement joins TRBV4-3 to TRBJ1-5; 7 bases map to TRBD1. Per the germline V gene, CDR1 is LGHNA and CDR2 is YSLEER. V dropped 4 bases and J dropped 6; count of bases not matched to a gene: 3. The CDR3 covers 13 residues. CDR3 nucleotide sequence: TGCGCCAGCAGCCGGGACAGTTTTCAGCCCCAGCATTTT. This gives the protein CASSRDSFQPQHF.

This clone turned up a few times. The chain recombines TRBV7-9 with TRBJ1-3; 8 bases align to TRBD1. Germline V CDR1 and CDR2: SEHNR, FQNEAQ (reference sequence). The CDR3 consists of 14 residues. V lost 7 bases and J lost 2; bases outside the gene matches: 4. In nucleotides, the CDR3 is TGTGCCAGCACCGAGACAGGGGCTGGAAACACCATATATTTT. This translates into CASTETGAGNTIYF.

The DNA of the CDR3 is TGCAGTGCTAGAGAAGCGGCCGAGCAGTTCTTC. Residues: CSAREAAEQFF. The J gene is TRBJ2-1, the V gene TRBV20-1, with D perhaps TRBD2 (5 bases). Germline V lookup: CDR1 DFQATT, CDR2 SNEGSKA (reference sequence). CDR3 length: 11 residues. Trimming shortened V by 0 bases and J by 10 bases, and 7 bases separated the two germline ends.

The chain uses TRBV7-9 and TRBJ1-1; 9 bases fit TRBD1. V lost 3 bases, J lost 11 bases, and 16 bases stayed unmatched. The V gene's germline CDR1 is SEHNR and CDR2 FQNEAQ (reference sequence). The CDR3 is 16 amino acids. The CDR3 spells CASSFNEGTGSFGAFF. As DNA, the CDR3 is TGTGCCAGCAGCTTCAATGAAGGGACAGGGAGTTTTGGTGCTTTCTTT.

The chain recombines TRBV2 with TRBJ1-5, with a tentative D call TRBD1 (5 bases). Trimming took off 6 bases at V and 3 bases at J, with 15 bases between the two ends. The CDR3 runs 15 residues. The V gene's germline CDR1 is SNHLY and CDR2 FYNNEI. The CDR3: CASSPSKGNNQPQHF. DNA of the CDR3: TGTGCCAGCAGCCCGAGCAAGGGGAACAATCAGCCCCAGCATTTT.

The chain joins TRBV5-1 to TRBJ2-5; 12 positions agree with TRBD2. The germline V gene encodes CDR1 SGHRS and CDR2 YFSETQ. V shed 7 bases, J shed 1 base, and the junction held 2 bases outside the gene matches. There are 14 residues in the CDR3. The CDR3 coding sequence is TGCGCCAGCGGACTAGCGGGGTTCCAAGAGACCCAGTACTTC. It codes for CASGLAGFQETQYF.

This chain connects TRBV9 to TRBJ2-1; TRBD1 is a possible D gene (6 bases). The ends were cut back, 4 bases at V and 8 bases at J, with 10 bases in the middle. The CDR3 loop spans 12 amino acids. Germline assignment: CDR1 SGDLS and CDR2 YYNGEE. The CDR3 is CASSLQGYEQFF. For the CDR3, the DNA is TGTGCCAGCAGCTTACAGGGCTATGAGCAGTTCTTC.

Comments on this clone: The junction does not match germline at one end; this may be a read error. The CDR3 loop reads CASSHSTATEAFF. As DNA, the CDR3 is TGTGCTAGCAGCCATAGTACGGCCACTGAAGCTTTCTTT. The chain is built from TRBV7-7 and TRBJ1-1; D gene ambiguous. Germline V CDR1 and CDR2: SSHAT, FNYEAQ (reference sequence). The CDR3 loop spans 13 amino acids.

This clone was seen a few times. J is TRBJ2-3 and V is TRBV5-6; D unresolved. The CDR3 is 16 amino acids. Germline V CDR1 and CDR2: SGHDT, YYEEEE. Deletions cut 4 bases from V and 0 bases from J, with 15 bases between. CDR3 nucleotides: TGTGCCAGCAGCAACGGCCACCCGGCTAGCACAGATACGCAGTATTTT. It codes for CASSNGHPASTDTQYF.